Listed below are T cell receptor beta chains from one sample, sequenced in a study of blood T cell repertoires in COVID-19. The data were produced by immunoSEQ multiplex PCR, yet TCRdb's version contains in-frame clones alone and is incomplete. The table has roughly 200,000 clones, approximately 85% seen once. The specimen sequenced was peripheral blood. The receptors stem from a human donor with active or convalescent COVID-19. The donor label of this sample is uncertain. Both conserved end residues are part of each CDR3. A D gene is named only where the DNA matches it firmly. Clone size, where shown, is once, few, many, or a class for clones that have expanded.

V	size	J	D	CDR3	DNA
TRBV9	.	TRBJ2-1	TRBD2	CASSAPAGTSVGEQFF	TGTGCCAGCAGCGCACCCGCCGGGACTAGCGTGGGGGAGCAGTTCTTC
TRBV7-2	once	TRBJ1-2	TRBD1	CASSPRQGGRLERNYGYTF	TGTGCCAGCAGCCCAAGACAGGGAGGCCGCCTAGAAAGGAACTATGGCTACACCTTC
TRBV19	.	TRBJ1-1	.	CASSSGAVDTEAFF	TGTGCCAGTAGTAGCGGGGCGGTGGACACTGAAGCTTTCTTT
TRBV30	.	TRBJ2-2	TRBD1	CAWSEKWTGVGVMSTGELFF	TGTGCCTGGAGCGAAAAATGGACAGGGGTAGGAGTAATGAGCACCGGGGAGCTGTTTTTT
TRBV27	.	TRBJ1-4	.	CASSIRTPAGVEKLFF	TGTGCCAGCAGTATCAGGACCCCTGCGGGAGTCGAAAAACTGTTTTTT
TRBV6-5	.	TRBJ2-1	.	CASREDGGEGEQFF	TGTGCCAGCAGGGAGGATGGCGGCGAGGGTGAGCAGTTCTTC
TRBV29-1	.	TRBJ1-2	.	CSDSQYGYTF	TGCAGCGACAGCCAATATGGCTACACCTTC
TRBV19	.	TRBJ1-6	.	CASSIVQGPLHF	TGTGCCAGTAGTATAGTTCAGGGACCCCTCCACTTT
TRBV19	.	TRBJ2-5	TRBD1	CASSIGDREETQYF	TGTGCCAGTAGTATAGGGGACAGGGAAGAGACCCAGTACTTC
TRBV11-2	.	TRBJ2-7	TRBD1	CASSIPRDRVTGEQYF	TGTGCCAGCAGCATCCCTCGGGACAGGGTTACGGGGGAGCAGTACTTC
TRBV5-6	.	TRBJ2-7	TRBD1	CASSLDRGYYEQYF	TGTGCCAGCAGCTTGGACAGGGGGTATTACGAGCAGTACTTC
TRBV28	.	TRBJ2-5	TRBD1	CASSRGQGGETQYF	TGTGCCAGCAGCCGGGGACAGGGTGGTGAGACCCAGTACTTC
TRBV29-1	.	TRBJ1-2	.	CSASGENYGYTF	TGCAGCGCCTCGGGGGAAAACTATGGCTACACCTTC
TRBV5-1	.	TRBJ2-2	.	CASSLVSGVGELFF	TGCGCCAGCAGCTTGGTTTCCGGAGTCGGGGAGCTGTTTTTT
TRBV7-2	.	TRBJ1-2	TRBD1	CASSERQGYYGYTF	TGTGCCAGCAGCGAAAGACAGGGGTACTATGGCTACACCTTC
TRBV4-3	.	TRBJ2-7	.	CASSQDGAVSSYEQYF	TGCGCCAGCAGCCAAGATGGGGCGGTGAGCTCCTACGAGCAGTACTTC
TRBV2	.	TRBJ2-5	.	CASSVGGPQETQYF	TGTGCCAGCAGTGTCGGGGGTCCCCAAGAGACCCAGTACTTC
TRBV5-1	.	TRBJ1-2	TRBD1	CASSPGQGYGYTF	TGCGCCAGCAGCCCGGGACAGGGCTATGGCTACACCTTC
TRBV11-3	.	TRBJ1-3	.	CASSLASDPGERGNTIYF	TGTGCCAGCAGCTTAGCTTCCGACCCCGGGGAGAGAGGAAACACCATATATTTT
TRBV28	.	TRBJ2-1	TRBD1	CASTLRDRPYNEQFF	TGTGCCAGCACCTTAAGGGACAGGCCCTACAATGAGCAGTTCTTC
TRBV6-5	.	TRBJ1-5	TRBD1	CASSYSNRGNQPQHF	TGTGCCAGCAGTTACTCAAACAGGGGGAATCAGCCCCAGCATTTT
TRBV28	.	TRBJ1-1	TRBD1	CASSRTGIGNTEAFF	TGTGCCAGCAGCCGGACAGGGATCGGTAACACTGAAGCTTTCTTT
TRBV5-6	few	TRBJ1-5	.	CASSRGGAGYNQPQHF	TGTGCCAGCAGCCGAGGGGGGGCTGGGTACAATCAGCCCCAGCATTTT
TRBV18	once	TRBJ2-3	TRBD2	CASSPPGTSVTDTQYF	TGTGCCAGCTCACCCCCCGGGACTAGCGTCACAGATACGCAGTATTTT
TRBV7-6	.	TRBJ2-1	TRBD2	CASSPEVGLGYNEQFF	TGTGCCAGCAGCCCCGAGGTGGGACTAGGCTACAATGAGCAGTTCTTC
TRBV27	.	TRBJ2-2	TRBD2	CASSLASGAGELFF	TGTGCCAGCAGTCTGGCTAGCGGTGCCGGGGAGCTGTTTTTT
TRBV7-2	.	TRBJ2-3	TRBD2	CASSSLAGSSTDTQYF	TGTGCCAGCAGCTCCTTAGCGGGGTCTAGCACAGATACGCAGTATTTT
TRBV11-2	.	TRBJ2-5	.	CASSLSLADRQETQYF	TGTGCCAGCAGCCTATCTTTAGCAGACAGACAAGAGACCCAGTACTTC
TRBV6-1	once	TRBJ2-7	.	CASSGSQGTRDYEQYF	TGTGCCAGCAGTGGGTCCCAGGGCACAAGAGACTACGAGCAGTACTTC
TRBV11-3	.	TRBJ2-2	.	CASSLEEWTGELFF	TGTGCCAGCAGCTTAGAGGAGTGGACCGGGGAGCTGTTTTTT
TRBV11-2	.	TRBJ1-6	TRBD1	CASSLGQGYNSPLHF	TGTGCCAGCAGCTTGGGACAGGGGTATAATTCACCCCTCCACTTT
TRBV2	.	TRBJ1-4	TRBD1	CASRGTESTNEKLFF	TGTGCCAGCAGAGGGACAGAATCAACTAATGAAAAACTGTTTTTT
TRBV29-1	few	TRBJ2-2	TRBD2	CSVEDPGLAGGPRGTGELFF	TGCAGCGTTGAAGATCCCGGACTAGCGGGAGGGCCACGGGGTACCGGGGAGCTGTTTTTT